This is a list of T cell receptor beta chains from one sample in a study of tumor-infiltrating lymphocytes in localized non-small cell lung cancer. The protocol was immunoSEQ multiplex PCR, while the TCRdb copy is restricted to in-frame clones and leaves out a portion. The sample lists around 15,000 clones; approximately 80% were seen once. The material sequenced was uninvolved lung tissue not adjacent to the tumor. These receptors all stem from a human donor with non-small cell lung cancer. Each CDR3 is given with its conserved first and last residue. Each record gives: CDR3 DNA, CDR3 protein, J gene, clone size, D gene, V gene. D genes are given only for firm matches. Only part of the rows carry a size: once, few, many, or a class if the clone is expanded.

cdr3_nt: TGTGCCAGTAGAAGAGTAGGGGGAGAAGGGGGCGAGCAGTACTTC
cdr3_aa: CASRRVGGEGGEQYF
j_call: TRBJ2-7
clone_size: NA
d_call: NA
v_call: TRBV19

cdr3_nt: TGTGCCAGCAGTGAGACAGGGTTTGCCGGGGAGCTGTTTTTT
cdr3_aa: CASSETGFAGELFF
j_call: TRBJ2-2
clone_size: NA
d_call: TRBD1
v_call: TRBV2

cdr3_nt: TGTGCCAGTAGCTTTTACGGACAGGGGGCGAATGGCTACACCTTC
cdr3_aa: CASSFYGQGANGYTF
j_call: TRBJ1-2
clone_size: NA
d_call: TRBD1
v_call: TRBV19

cdr3_nt: TGTGCCAGCAGCTTGGGCGTGTCGGCAATCCAGTTCTTC
cdr3_aa: CASSLGVSAIQFF
j_call: TRBJ2-1
clone_size: medium-sized
d_call: NA
v_call: TRBV5-5

cdr3_nt: TGTGCCAGCAGTGAATTTGGTCGGAGCGGTCTCACCGGGGAGCTGTTTTTT
cdr3_aa: CASSEFGRSGLTGELFF
j_call: TRBJ2-2
clone_size: few
d_call: NA
v_call: TRBV25-1

cdr3_nt: TGTGCCAGCAGTCCTCTCTCGGGGACAGTAGCTGGGGCCAACGTCCTGACTTTC
cdr3_aa: CASSPLSGTVAGANVLTF
j_call: TRBJ2-6
clone_size: NA
d_call: TRBD1
v_call: TRBV27

cdr3_nt: TGTGCCAGCAGCTTATGGGTCGTTGGTATGAACACTGAAGCTTTCTTT
cdr3_aa: CASSLWVVGMNTEAFF
j_call: TRBJ1-1
clone_size: NA
d_call: NA
v_call: TRBV7-2

cdr3_nt: TGTGCCAGCAGCCGCATCGGTAGCGAGACCCAGTACTTC
cdr3_aa: CASSRIGSETQYF
j_call: TRBJ2-5
clone_size: NA
d_call: NA
v_call: TRBV7-9

cdr3_nt: TGTGCCAGCAGCTTAGGGGCGAGCTCTGGGGCCAACGTCCTGACTTTC
cdr3_aa: CASSLGASSGANVLTF
j_call: TRBJ2-6
clone_size: NA
d_call: NA
v_call: TRBV7-9

cdr3_nt: TGTGCTAGTGCCCTCGATCAGGGAGGGTACGAAGATACGCAGTATTTT
cdr3_aa: CASALDQGGYEDTQYF
j_call: TRBJ2-3
clone_size: NA
d_call: TRBD2
v_call: TRBV12-5